One and the same sample provided the 10 T cell receptor beta chains below, sequenced in a study of shared clonotypes between healthy human individuals. Sequencing was performed with immunoSEQ multiplex PCR; in TCRdb, only in-frame clones are kept and a portion is missing. The sample lists about 2 million clones; about 95% were seen once. The naive CD8 fraction comprised CD45RO-negative cells positively selected for CCR7 and excluded terminally differentiated effector memory CD45RA+ cells. Sequencing was done on a sample of naive CD8+ T cells sorted from blood. The receptors derive from a man younger than 35 in good health.

The chain links TRBV6-5 to TRBJ2-1, with 9 positions matching TRBD1. The CDR3 has 16 residues. The J segment lost 8 bases and the V segment lost 2 bases, leaving 10 bases of the junction unmatched. Germline V gene lookup returns CDR1 MNHEY and CDR2 SVGAGI. CDR3 bases: TGTGCCAGCAGTTACAGCGGGACAGGGTCTTTCGATGAGCAGTTCTTC. Protein sequence: CASSYSGTGSFDEQFF.

This clone was seen only a few times. This sample includes further DNA sequences coding for the same CDR3. The chain couples TRBV13 to TRBJ2-7; D perhaps matches TRBD2 (5 bases). This CDR3 contains 13 residues. V was pared by 5 bases and J by 1 base, with 9 bases between. The germline gives CDR1 PRHDT, CDR2 FYEKMQ (reference sequence). As DNA, the CDR3 is TGTGCCAGCAGCCTCGGGAATTCCTACGAGCAGTACTTC. Amino acid sequence: CASSLGNSYEQYF.

The genes are TRBV6-4 and TRBJ1-1; 10 positions agree with TRBD1. V was pared by 6 bases and J by 6 bases, with 4 bases of the junction left unmatched. The CDR3 is 13 amino acids. CDR1 is MRHNA, CDR2 SNTAGT, per germline. CDR3 in amino acids: CASSVGTGAEAFF. Written as DNA, the CDR3 is TGTGCCAGCAGCGTCGGGACAGGGGCTGAAGCTTTCTTT.

The chain is built from TRBV4-3 and TRBJ2-1; tentative D call: TRBD2 (5 bases). The CDR3 contains 17 residues. The germline gives CDR1 LGHNA, CDR2 YSLEER. V lost 0 bases and J lost 7, with 19 bases in between. CDR3: CASSQDSTSGRSNEQFF. CDR3 nucleotide sequence: TGCGCCAGCAGCCAAGATTCGACTTCGGGAAGGTCGAATGAGCAGTTCTTC.

The rearrangement uses TRBV19 and TRBJ2-7, with a tentative D call TRBD1 (6 bases). This CDR3 has 13 amino acids. CDR1 and CDR2 from the germline V gene are LNHDA and SQIVND (reference sequence). V gave up 8 bases and J gave up 3 bases, with 14 bases separating them. The CDR3 reads CASSHGQLYEQYF. CDR3 nucleotide sequence: TGTGCCAGTTCTCACGGACAGCTCTACGAGCAGTACTTC. Combining the CDR3 with reference TRBV19 and TRBJ2-7 gives the whole variable domain DGGITQSPKYLFRKEGQNVTLSCEQNLNHDAMYWYRQDPGQGLRLIYYSQIVNDFQKGDIAEGYSVSREKKESFPLTVTSAQKNPTAFYLCASSHGQLYEQYFGPGTRLTVT.

This clone was observed a handful of times. Other DNA sequences from this sample encode an identical CDR3 as well. The chain combines TRBV29-1 with TRBJ2-7, with 7 bases identical to TRBD1. Trimming took 1 base from V and 0 from J; bases not matched to a gene: 0. Germline assignment: CDR1 SQVTM and CDR2 ANQGSEA. The CDR3 is made up of 13 amino acids. The CDR3: CSVEGDSSYEQYF. CDR3 in DNA: TGCAGCGTTGAAGGGGACAGCTCCTACGAGCAGTACTTC.

V gene TRBV14 combines with J gene TRBJ2-2; D might be TRBD1 (5 bases). Germline V lookup: CDR1 SGHDN, CDR2 FVKESK. V was trimmed by 0 bases and J by 1 base, leaving 12 bases between them. The CDR3 sequence is 17 residues long. CDR3 sequence reads: CASSQERSDRNTGELFF. CDR3 bases: TGTGCCAGCAGCCAAGAAAGGAGCGACAGGAACACCGGGGAGCTGTTTTTT. The full variable domain, rest sourced from reference TRBV14 and TRBJ2-2, is EAGVTQFPSHSVIEKGQTVTLRCDPISGHDNLYWYRRVMGKEIKFLLHFVKESKQDESGMPNNRFLAERTGGTYSTLKVQPAELEDSGVYFCASSQERSDRNTGELFFGEGSRLTVL.

This chain uses TRBV13 with TRBJ2-3; tentative D call: TRBD2 (6 bases). Germline V gene data show CDR1 as PRHDT and CDR2 as FYEKMQ (reference sequence). V was shortened by 6 bases and J by 2 bases, with 9 bases between the two germline ends. The CDR3 runs to 13 residues. CDR3 in amino acids: CASSRGNTDTQYF. CDR3 in DNA: TGTGCCAGCAGTCGGGGGAACACAGATACGCAGTATTTT.

Note on this clone: Other DNA sequences of this sample code for an identical CDR3. The rearrangement uses TRBV6-5 and TRBJ1-6, with D hard to call. Trimming took off 2 bases at V and 4 bases at J, with 9 bases between the two ends. The CDR3 runs to 15 residues. Germline CDR1 is MNHEY and CDR2 is SVGAGI. The CDR3 DNA reads TGTGCCAGCAGTTACAGCGGGTCGTATAATTCACCCCTCCACTTT. Encoded protein: CASSYSGSYNSPLHF.

The chain combines TRBV28 with TRBJ2-7; weak D call: TRBD1 (5 bases). The germline V gene encodes CDR1 MDHEN and CDR2 SYDVKM. V dropped 3 bases and J dropped 2 bases, with 14 bases sitting between them. The CDR3 is made up of 15 amino acids. CDR3 sequence reads: CASSFVPGNPYEQYF. CDR3 bases: TGTGCCAGCAGTTTTGTCCCAGGGAATCCCTACGAGCAGTACTTC.